The clone carrying this T cell receptor beta chain occurred many times. The antigen is unknown. Regions amplified from RNA transcripts were the TCR beta CDR3 regions. HTBI primers drove first-round RT-PCR of the TCR CDR3. TCRdb re-called the multiplex PCR reads with MiXCR, one entry per CDR3 protein. The sample lists about 720,000 distinct CDR3 sequences, approximately 16% occurring once. This entry belongs to a study of T cells in Graves' hyperthyroidism and ophthalmopathy. Study outcomes and limitations: Most thyroid clonotypes expanded above 0.001 were also detected in blood. For ophthalmopathy, model prediction preceded onset by a median about 6.4 months.

The junction had 9 bases not matched to a gene; V was cut back by 1 base and J by 5 bases. This CDR3 has 17 amino acids. The germline CDR1 and CDR2 sequences are SGHAT and FQDESV (reference sequence). Diagnosis of hyperthyroidism was new in patients aged 18 to 65, and its duration was under 2 months. The genes are TRBV11-1 and TRBJ2-3; 10 nucleotides match TRBD2. Sample: blood. The TCR sequence derives from a man aged 18 to 29 with Graves' hyperthyroidism. The CDR3 DNA reads as TGTGCCAGCAGCTTAGACGGGCTAGCGGGAGTGGTAGATACGCAGTATTTT. This translates into CASSLDGLAGVVDTQYF. Complete variable domain (other parts from reference TRBV11-1 and TRBJ2-3): EAEVAQSPRYKITEKSQAVAFWCDPISGHATLYWYRQILGQGPELLVQFQDESVVDDSQLPKDRFSAERLKGVDSTLKIQPAELGDSAMYLCASSLDGLAGVVDTQYFGPGTRLTVL.